A single T cell receptor beta chain is shown here with its context. What it binds is unknown. Germline CDR1 and CDR2: LGHNA and YSLEER. CDR3 length: 18 amino acids. V lost 3 bases and J lost 7, with 24 bases in between. The data are from a study of T cell repertoires in cytomegalovirus infection. Across the study: Signatures in public TCR beta sequences pointed to both CMV infection and matching HLA type.

TCRdb redid the calling of the reads with MiXCR, one entry per CDR3 protein. The table includes about 770,000 distinct CDR3 sequences, about 28% detected once. The chain couples TRBV4-3 to TRBJ2-2; a possible D gene is TRBD2 (7 bases). The input for sequencing was cultured CD8+ T cells from PBMCs, taken from culture after CMV antigen stimulation. The origin of this receptor is a human donor in good health (CMV status not recorded). Some clones in this sample may be carry-over from other donors' samples. The CDR3 nucleotides read TGCGCCAGCAGCCAGGGGATAACTAGGGGGGGGGACGGCGGGGAGCTGTTTTTT. Its protein product is CASSQGITRGGDGGELFF.